Listed below are T cell receptor beta chains from one sample, sequenced in a study of cytomegalovirus exposure and HLA in healthy donors. Using immunoSEQ multiplex PCR, the repertoire was profiled, and TCRdb retains in-frame clones only, with some absent. The sample carries some 250,000 clones, roughly 82% recorded once. The sample was PBMCs. These receptors were obtained from a woman in her thirties or forties in good health and CMV-seropositive. Both conserved end residues are part of each CDR3. D genes are given only for firm matches. Clone size is shown for a subset of rows, as once, few, many or a class of expanded clone.

.,TRBJ1-1,once,TRBV7-2,TGTGCCAGCAGCTTAGCACTCAAGAACACTGAAGCTTTCTTT,CASSLALKNTEAFF
.,TRBJ1-1,.,TRBV5-4,TGTGCCAGCAGCTTGGACAGTTTCACTGAAGCTTTCTTT,CASSLDSFTEAFF
.,TRBJ2-3,once,TRBV6-4,TGTGCCAGCAGTGACGGGCCAGGCGGCACAGATACGCAGTATTTT,CASSDGPGGTDTQYF
.,TRBJ1-1,.,TRBV19,TGTGCCAGTAGTATCTCTGCAGGGCGTGTGGCCACTGAAGCTTTCTTT,CASSISAGRVATEAFF
.,TRBJ2-2,.,TRBV4-1,TGCGCCAGCAGCCTAACGGTAACCGGGAAGCTGTTTTTT,CASSLTVTGKLFF
TRBD1,TRBJ2-7,.,TRBV30,TGTGCCTGGGACAGGGTTGCCTCCTACGAGCAGTACTTC,CAWDRVASYEQYF
.,TRBJ1-1,.,TRBV7-6,TGTGCCAGCAGCTTAGCAGGGGAGGCCACTGAAGCTTTCTTT,CASSLAGEATEAFF
.,TRBJ2-3,once,TRBV30,TGTGCCTGGAGATCCCGAGGGTCGAGGGGGAGCACAGATACGCAGTATTTT,CAWRSRGSRGSTDTQYF
.,TRBJ1-1,once,TRBV7-8,TGTGCCAGCAGACCCAGGACAGCGAACACTGAAGCTTTCTTT,CASRPRTANTEAFF
.,TRBJ2-3,.,TRBV6-1,TGTGCCAGCAGTGGGCGGTATACGCAGTATTTT,CASSGRYTQYF
.,TRBJ1-1,.,TRBV7-9,TGTTCCAGCAGCCATTCCAACACTGAAGCTTTCTTT,CSSSHSNTEAFF
.,TRBJ1-5,.,TRBV28,TGTGCCAGCAGTAAGGGGGGCAATCAGCCCCAGCATTTT,CASSKGGNQPQHF
TRBD1,TRBJ2-7,.,TRBV5-1,TGCGCCAGCAGCTTGGGAGACAGGGTCTACGAGCAGTACTTC,CASSLGDRVYEQYF
TRBD2,TRBJ2-1,few,TRBV7-3,TGTGCCAGCAGCTTATCGGGGACTAGTGGGGACGTTGAGCAGTTCTTC,CASSLSGTSGDVEQFF
.,TRBJ1-5,.,TRBV6-5,TGTGCCAGCAGTGGGGCCAGCAATCAGCCCCAGCATTTT,CASSGASNQPQHF
.,TRBJ1-1,.,TRBV29-1,TGCAGCGCCCGGTCGGGGGGATGGGGTACTGAAGCTTTCTTT,CSARSGGWGTEAFF
.,TRBJ2-2,once,TRBV5-1,TGCGCCAGCAGCTCTCTATTTGAGAGGTCCACCGGGGAGCTGTTTTTT,CASSSLFERSTGELFF
.,TRBJ2-2,.,TRBV4-2,TGTGCCAGCACTCTGACAGGGACTAACACCGGGGAGCTGTTTTTT,CASTLTGTNTGELFF
.,TRBJ2-7,.,TRBV11-1,TGTGCCAGCAGCTTAGGTTCCACCTACGAGCAGTACTTC,CASSLGSTYEQYF
TRBD2,TRBJ2-3,.,TRBV28,TGTGCCAGCAGTAGCCGGGAGGGCCGATTCAGTAGTCTAGATACGCAGTATTTT,CASSSREGRFSSLDTQYF
TRBD2,TRBJ2-7,.,TRBV9,TGTGCCAGCAGCGCGACTAGCGGGACGATCGAGCAGTACTTC,CASSATSGTIEQYF
TRBD1,TRBJ2-7,once,TRBV7-6,TGTGCCAGCAGCTACCCCGGGACAGGGGGCGACGAGCAGTACTTC,CASSYPGTGGDEQYF
.,TRBJ1-1,.,TRBV5-1,TGCGCCAGCAGCTTGCCAGGGGTGAGGACTGAAGCTTTCTTT,CASSLPGVRTEAFF
TRBD1,TRBJ2-7,.,TRBV2,TGTGCCAGCAGTGATATGGGACAGGAGTTATACGAGCAGTACTTC,CASSDMGQELYEQYF
.,TRBJ1-2,.,TRBV7-2,TGTGCCAGCAGCTTAGAATGGGCTGCTAACTATGGCTACACCTTC,CASSLEWAANYGYTF
TRBD1,TRBJ2-1,.,TRBV4-3,TGCGCCAGCAGCCAAGAGGCAGGGGGCTACAATGAGCAGTTCTTC,CASSQEAGGYNEQFF
TRBD1,TRBJ2-7,.,TRBV5-6,TGTGCCAGCAGCTTTCCCGGGACAGGGATCTACGAGCAGTACTTC,CASSFPGTGIYEQYF
TRBD1,TRBJ2-1,once,TRBV29-1,TGCAGCGTTGCGGCGACAGGGGGTATGTACGGTGAGCAGTTCTTC,CSVAATGGMYGEQFF
.,TRBJ1-2,few,TRBV6-6,TGTGCCAGCCTCTCTGTGGGGCCGAAGGGCTACACCTTC,CASLSVGPKGYTF
TRBD1,TRBJ1-5,.,TRBV5-8,TGTGCCAGCAGCCTGACAGGGTCTAGCAATCAGCCCCAGCATTTT,CASSLTGSSNQPQHF
TRBD2,TRBJ2-3,.,TRBV19,TGTGCCAGTAGTATGGTGTTAGCGGGAGGCGTAGATACGCAGTATTTT,CASSMVLAGGVDTQYF
.,TRBJ2-7,.,TRBV11-3,TGTGCCAGCAGCTTACGAGCGATCACCTACGAGCAGTACTTC,CASSLRAITYEQYF
TRBD2,TRBJ2-5,.,TRBV30,TGTGCCTGGAGTTACGCTAGCGGGAGCGGGGAGACCCAGTACTTC,CAWSYASGSGETQYF
.,TRBJ1-4,.,TRBV19,TGTGCCAGTATGGGGGGTTTCGGCGAAGAGCGTGAAAAACTGTTTTTT,CASMGGFGEEREKLFF
TRBD2,TRBJ2-1,.,TRBV6-5,TGTGCCAGCAGTTACGGACTAGTAAGGGAGAATGAGCAGTTCTTC,CASSYGLVRENEQFF
TRBD1,TRBJ1-6,.,TRBV7-9,TGTGCCAGCAGCATAGGACAGGGGGAATCACCCCTCCACTTT,CASSIGQGESPLHF
.,TRBJ2-5,.,TRBV19,TGTGCCAGTAGTAGAAAGGACAGATTCCAAGAGACCCAGTACTTC,CASSRKDRFQETQYF
TRBD2,TRBJ2-1,.,TRBV7-6,TGTGCCAGCAGCTTTGGACTAGCGGGAGGGCCGGGTGAGCAGTTCTTC,CASSFGLAGGPGEQFF
.,TRBJ2-1,.,TRBV4-2,TGTGCCAGCAGCCAAGAGTTGCGGGGTGAGCAGTTCTTC,CASSQELRGEQFF
TRBD1,TRBJ1-2,.,TRBV7-2,TGTGCCAGCAGCTTCCCCACCGGGACAGACGGCTACACCTTC,CASSFPTGTDGYTF
TRBD2,TRBJ2-7,.,TRBV5-4,TGTGCCAGCAGCTTGGGGCTAGCGGCGAGCTCCTACGAGCAGTACTTC,CASSLGLAASSYEQYF
.,TRBJ2-1,.,TRBV29-1,TGCAGCGTTGCGGTAGGAGTGAACAATGAGCAGTTCTTC,CSVAVGVNNEQFF
TRBD1,TRBJ2-7,.,TRBV6-6,TGTGCCAGCAGCAACCGACAGGGGGCTGTCTACGAGCAGTACTTC,CASSNRQGAVYEQYF
.,TRBJ2-7,.,TRBV10-3,TGTGCCATCAGTGAGAGACAGTTCTACGAGCAGTACTTC,CAISERQFYEQYF
TRBD2,TRBJ2-3,.,TRBV5-6,TGTGCCAGCAGCTTACTAGCGGGGTGGGATACGCAGTATTTT,CASSLLAGWDTQYF
.,TRBJ2-5,.,TRBV30,TGTGCCTGGAGTAGACTACAACAAGAGACCCAGTACTTC,CAWSRLQQETQYF
.,TRBJ1-6,.,TRBV28,TGTGCCAGTTTTGAGGGCGTGAGCTCCTATAATTCACCCCTCCACTTT,CASFEGVSSYNSPLHF
TRBD1,TRBJ1-5,.,TRBV13,TGTGCCAGCAGCTTAGGTGGACAGGGCGATCAGCCCCAGCATTTT,CASSLGGQGDQPQHF
TRBD2,TRBJ2-3,.,TRBV11-3,TGTGCCAGCAGCCCCGGACTAGCGGGGATACAAGATACGCAGTATTTT,CASSPGLAGIQDTQYF
.,TRBJ1-3,.,TRBV30,TGTGCCTGGAGAGCGACAGTCTCTGGAAACACCATATATTTT,CAWRATVSGNTIYF
TRBD1,TRBJ1-4,.,TRBV5-4,TGTGCCAGCAGCTTGAGAGGGCAGGGGGCTAGGGAAAAACTGTTTTTT,CASSLRGQGAREKLFF
TRBD1,TRBJ1-2,.,TRBV6-5,TGTGCCAGCACCTGGGACAGGGGCGCAAGCTATGGCTACACCTTC,CASTWDRGASYGYTF
.,TRBJ1-5,once,TRBV19,TGTGCCAGTAGTACCACGCAGGGAAGCAATCAGCCCCAGCATTTT,CASSTTQGSNQPQHF